Described below is a single T cell receptor beta chain sequence and its context. Its target is not known. The donors were all Caucasian adults (living in Nashville, Tennessee). Some clones are missing from TCRdb's copy, which holds only in-frame ones; the method was immunoSEQ multiplex PCR. The sample has roughly 2 million clones, over 85% seen once. These data come from a study of shared clonotypes between healthy human individuals. Overall study results and limits: Lower generation probabilities were found for non-shared clonotypes than for those shared by all four donors.

This TCR came from a man aged 18 to 30 in good health. Sequencing was done on a sample of naive CD4+ T cells sorted from blood. Subset of the sample: CD45RA+ positively selected.

This chain's CDR3 is CASSGTPQGTDTQYF. In DNA, the CDR3 is TGTGCCAGCAGCGGGACTCCGCAAGGCACAGATACGCAGTATTTT. This rearrangement joins TRBV9 to TRBJ2-3; TRBD2 is a possible D gene (5 bases). This CDR3 comprises 15 residues. The germline gives CDR1 SGDLS, CDR2 YYNGEE. Deletions cut 3 bases from V and 1 base from J, with 12 bases between.